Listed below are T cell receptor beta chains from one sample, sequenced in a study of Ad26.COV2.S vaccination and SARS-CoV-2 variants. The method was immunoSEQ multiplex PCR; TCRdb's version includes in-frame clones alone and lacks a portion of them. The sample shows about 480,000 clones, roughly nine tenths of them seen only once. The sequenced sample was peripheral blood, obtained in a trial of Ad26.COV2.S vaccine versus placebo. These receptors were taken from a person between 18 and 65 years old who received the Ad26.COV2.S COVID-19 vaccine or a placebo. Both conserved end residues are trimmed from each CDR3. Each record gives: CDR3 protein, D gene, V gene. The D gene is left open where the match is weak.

CDR3 protein: ASSLTGVVYDTIY
D gene: NA
V gene: TRBV5-1

CDR3 protein: ASSERPNYGYT
D gene: NA
V gene: TRBV6-1

CDR3 protein: ATHGTGYSPLH
D gene: TRBD1
V gene: TRBV6-5

CDR3 protein: ASSPQASGSIGNEQF
D gene: TRBD2
V gene: TRBV18

CDR3 protein: ASSVGAGRQETQY
D gene: NA
V gene: TRBV9

CDR3 protein: ASSAGTGNTEAF
D gene: NA
V gene: TRBV7-9

CDR3 protein: ASRSLGQGSNQPQH
D gene: TRBD1
V gene: TRBV28

CDR3 protein: AWAPGGLNTIY
D gene: TRBD1
V gene: TRBV30

CDR3 protein: ASSLAPSGTEAF
D gene: NA
V gene: TRBV11-3

CDR3 protein: ASSPDRAGQY
D gene: TRBD1
V gene: TRBV28

CDR3 protein: ASSVRTAAGNQPQH
D gene: NA
V gene: TRBV27

CDR3 protein: ASSDGPGSVDTQY
D gene: NA
V gene: TRBV6-4

CDR3 protein: ASSQEAGVSDTQY
D gene: TRBD2
V gene: TRBV4-3

CDR3 protein: ASSYLGRNSPLH
D gene: NA
V gene: TRBV7-2

CDR3 protein: ASSLVQGLYNEQF
D gene: TRBD1
V gene: TRBV7-2

CDR3 protein: SASKAGQETQY
D gene: NA
V gene: TRBV20-1

CDR3 protein: ASSRGLEAGHSYNEQF
D gene: NA
V gene: TRBV11-3

CDR3 protein: ASSPSSGHRPHNEQF
D gene: NA
V gene: TRBV27

CDR3 protein: ASSLGGRQPQH
D gene: NA
V gene: TRBV27

CDR3 protein: AWGDRGVYEQY
D gene: TRBD1
V gene: TRBV30

CDR3 protein: ASSQEPLNTEAF
D gene: NA
V gene: TRBV5-8

CDR3 protein: ASSESGEAADTNTGELF
D gene: NA
V gene: TRBV10-1

CDR3 protein: SVEDPGSEAF
D gene: NA
V gene: TRBV29-1

CDR3 protein: ASSRDRVGQPQH
D gene: TRBD1
V gene: TRBV7-2

CDR3 protein: ASMRGQNLSPLH
D gene: TRBD1
V gene: TRBV6-5

CDR3 protein: ASSLAYPNPGNTIY
D gene: NA
V gene: TRBV13

CDR3 protein: ASINRETNEKLF
D gene: NA
V gene: TRBV6-5

CDR3 protein: ASSSSLGTLAKNIQY
D gene: NA
V gene: TRBV7-2

CDR3 protein: ASSKTLAGANVLT
D gene: NA
V gene: TRBV19

CDR3 protein: ASSGGARGSEKLF
D gene: NA
V gene: TRBV19

CDR3 protein: SVGGRLYNEQF
D gene: NA
V gene: TRBV29-1

CDR3 protein: ASSLPGPRDGYT
D gene: NA
V gene: TRBV7-9

CDR3 protein: ASSFQSGANVLT
D gene: NA
V gene: TRBV11-1

CDR3 protein: ASSMLGASAEQF
D gene: NA
V gene: TRBV19

CDR3 protein: AWRPRYNEQF
D gene: NA
V gene: TRBV30

CDR3 protein: ASSLSSGSSYNEQF
D gene: TRBD2
V gene: TRBV5-1

CDR3 protein: ASSSGEAKNIQY
D gene: NA
V gene: TRBV6-6

CDR3 protein: ASSNRRTGLLSNQPQH
D gene: NA
V gene: TRBV19

CDR3 protein: ASSLSWATTNEKLF
D gene: NA
V gene: TRBV27

CDR3 protein: ASSPHLRGSNGNTIY
D gene: NA
V gene: TRBV28

CDR3 protein: ATSNLPGAGELF
D gene: NA
V gene: TRBV15

CDR3 protein: ASSPGTRQNTDTQY
D gene: NA
V gene: TRBV18